The rows below give T cell receptor beta chains drawn from one sample of a study of technical replicates of blood from a few donors. The repertoire was sequenced with immunoSEQ multiplex PCR; TCRdb's copy has only in-frame clones and lacks some. The table has 87,000 or so clones, 85% to 95% seen once. Sequencing was done on a sample of T cells isolated from PBMCs. Receptors were obtained from a human donor in good health. Both conserved end residues are part of each CDR3. D genes are given only for firm matches. Only part of the rows carry a size: once, few, many, or a class if the clone is expanded.

clone size: NA; V gene: TRBV27; D gene: NA; J gene: TRBJ1-1; CDR3 protein: CASSHGQGEAFF; CDR3 DNA: TGTGCCAGCAGCCATGGGCAGGGTGAAGCTTTCTTT
clone size: NA; V gene: TRBV7-9; D gene: TRBD1; J gene: TRBJ1-1; CDR3 protein: CASSAQGKNTEAFF; CDR3 DNA: TGTGCCAGCAGCGCACAGGGGAAGAACACTGAAGCTTTCTTT
clone size: NA; V gene: TRBV4-2; D gene: NA; J gene: TRBJ2-2; CDR3 protein: CASSKDSKNTGELFF; CDR3 DNA: TGTGCCAGCAGCAAGGACAGTAAGAACACCGGGGAGCTGTTTTTT
clone size: NA; V gene: TRBV10-3; D gene: NA; J gene: TRBJ1-2; CDR3 protein: CAISDRGFDGYTF; CDR3 DNA: TGTGCCATCAGTGACAGGGGATTCGATGGCTACACCTTC
clone size: NA; V gene: TRBV9; D gene: TRBD2; J gene: TRBJ2-7; CDR3 protein: CASSVEREGREQYF; CDR3 DNA: TGTGCCAGCAGCGTAGAGCGGGAGGGCCGTGAGCAGTACTTC
clone size: NA; V gene: TRBV5-4; D gene: TRBD2; J gene: TRBJ2-1; CDR3 protein: CASSGAGTSSNEQFF; CDR3 DNA: TGTGCCAGCAGCGGAGCCGGGACTAGTAGTAATGAGCAGTTCTTC
clone size: NA; V gene: TRBV4-1; D gene: TRBD1; J gene: TRBJ2-1; CDR3 protein: CASSQGGQTYNEQFF; CDR3 DNA: TGCGCCAGCAGCCAAGGGGGACAGACTTACAATGAGCAGTTCTTC
clone size: NA; V gene: TRBV28; D gene: NA; J gene: TRBJ2-7; CDR3 protein: CATGQSLSTYEQYF; CDR3 DNA: TGTGCCACCGGACAGTCACTTTCCACCTACGAGCAGTACTTC
clone size: NA; V gene: TRBV27; D gene: TRBD2; J gene: TRBJ2-1; CDR3 protein: CASRASGSRNEQFF; CDR3 DNA: TGTGCCAGCAGAGCTAGCGGGAGTAGGAATGAGCAGTTCTTC
clone size: NA; V gene: TRBV30; D gene: NA; J gene: TRBJ1-3; CDR3 protein: CAWILDISGNTIYF; CDR3 DNA: TGTGCCTGGATACTGGACATATCTGGAAACACCATATATTTT
clone size: NA; V gene: TRBV5-4; D gene: NA; J gene: TRBJ2-5; CDR3 protein: CASSLLAASKETQYF; CDR3 DNA: TGTGCCAGCAGCTTATTAGCGGCAAGCAAAGAGACCCAGTACTTC
clone size: NA; V gene: TRBV5-1; D gene: NA; J gene: TRBJ2-7; CDR3 protein: CASSETPSYEQYF; CDR3 DNA: TGCGCCAGCAGCGAGACACCCTCCTACGAGCAGTACTTC
clone size: NA; V gene: TRBV2; D gene: TRBD1; J gene: TRBJ1-1; CDR3 protein: CASRGSGTGDTEAFF; CDR3 DNA: TGTGCCAGCAGAGGTTCCGGGACAGGGGACACTGAAGCTTTCTTT
clone size: NA; V gene: TRBV28; D gene: NA; J gene: TRBJ2-3; CDR3 protein: CASSFLGGGSDTQYF; CDR3 DNA: TGTGCCAGCAGTTTCTTAGGCGGCGGTTCGGATACGCAGTATTTT
clone size: NA; V gene: TRBV9; D gene: TRBD1; J gene: TRBJ2-7; CDR3 protein: CASSVGQGDEQYF; CDR3 DNA: TGTGCCAGCAGCGTAGGACAGGGCGACGAGCAGTACTTC
clone size: once; V gene: TRBV6-5; D gene: NA; J gene: TRBJ2-7; CDR3 protein: CASSSPRTGAAEQYF; CDR3 DNA: TGTGCCAGCAGTTCCCCACGGACGGGAGCCGCCGAGCAGTACTTC
clone size: NA; V gene: TRBV2; D gene: NA; J gene: TRBJ2-7; CDR3 protein: CASRAGSYEQYF; CDR3 DNA: TGTGCCAGCAGGGCAGGCTCCTACGAGCAGTACTTC
clone size: NA; V gene: TRBV27; D gene: NA; J gene: TRBJ2-2; CDR3 protein: CASSFGGPTANTGELFF; CDR3 DNA: TGTGCCAGCAGTTTCGGCGGGCCCACCGCGAACACCGGGGAGCTGTTTTTT
clone size: NA; V gene: TRBV7-3; D gene: TRBD2; J gene: TRBJ2-3; CDR3 protein: CASSQTSGNTDTQYF; CDR3 DNA: TGTGCCAGCAGCCAGACTAGCGGTAACACAGATACGCAGTATTTT
clone size: NA; V gene: TRBV18; D gene: TRBD2; J gene: TRBJ2-1; CDR3 protein: CASSTSGRSPYNEQFF; CDR3 DNA: TGTGCCAGCTCAACTAGCGGGAGGAGTCCCTACAATGAGCAGTTCTTC
clone size: NA; V gene: TRBV7-2; D gene: NA; J gene: TRBJ2-3; CDR3 protein: CASSLASGTDTQYF; CDR3 DNA: TGTGCCAGCAGCTTAGCTTCCGGCACAGATACGCAGTATTTT
clone size: NA; V gene: TRBV19; D gene: NA; J gene: TRBJ2-7; CDR3 protein: CASTQGRVSEQYF; CDR3 DNA: TGTGCCAGTACCCAGGGCCGGGTCTCCGAGCAGTACTTC
clone size: NA; V gene: TRBV2; D gene: TRBD2; J gene: TRBJ2-1; CDR3 protein: CASSDSGRPYNEQFF; CDR3 DNA: TGTGCCAGCAGTGATAGCGGGAGACCCTACAATGAGCAGTTCTTC
clone size: NA; V gene: TRBV7-2; D gene: NA; J gene: TRBJ1-5; CDR3 protein: CASSKDSNQPQHF; CDR3 DNA: TGTGCCAGCAGCAAGGACTCCAATCAGCCCCAGCATTTT
clone size: NA; V gene: TRBV5-1; D gene: NA; J gene: TRBJ2-3; CDR3 protein: CASSRKGASTDTQYF; CDR3 DNA: TGCGCCAGCAGCAGGAAAGGGGCTAGCACAGATACGCAGTATTTT
clone size: NA; V gene: TRBV21-1; D gene: NA; J gene: TRBJ2-2; CDR3 protein: CASSKVALTGELFF; CDR3 DNA: TGTGCCAGCAGCAAAGTGGCTTTAACCGGGGAGCTGTTTTTT
clone size: NA; V gene: TRBV7-9; D gene: NA; J gene: TRBJ1-1; CDR3 protein: CASSQTNRVTEAFF; CDR3 DNA: TGTGCCAGCAGCCAGACTAACAGGGTCACTGAAGCTTTCTTT
clone size: NA; V gene: TRBV6-1; D gene: NA; J gene: TRBJ2-7; CDR3 protein: CASSLRSNYEQYF; CDR3 DNA: TGTGCCAGCAGCCTCCGTAGCAACTACGAGCAGTACTTC
clone size: NA; V gene: TRBV21-1; D gene: NA; J gene: TRBJ2-7; CDR3 protein: CASSVEAGKIPYEQYF; CDR3 DNA: TGTGCCAGCAGCGTAGAGGCAGGGAAGATCCCCTACGAGCAGTACTTC